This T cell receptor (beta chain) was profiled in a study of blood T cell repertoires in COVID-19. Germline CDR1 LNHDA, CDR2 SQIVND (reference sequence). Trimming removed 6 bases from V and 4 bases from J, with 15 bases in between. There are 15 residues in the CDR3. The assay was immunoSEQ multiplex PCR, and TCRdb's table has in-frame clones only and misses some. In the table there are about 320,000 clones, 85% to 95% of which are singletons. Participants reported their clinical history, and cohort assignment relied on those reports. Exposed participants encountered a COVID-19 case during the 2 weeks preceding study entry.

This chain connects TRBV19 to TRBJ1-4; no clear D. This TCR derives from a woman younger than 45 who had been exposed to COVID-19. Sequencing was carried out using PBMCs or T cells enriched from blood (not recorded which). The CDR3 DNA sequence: TGTGCCAGTAGGGACTCGGGAGGGCTTAATGAAAAACTGTTTTTT. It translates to CASRDSGGLNEKLFF.